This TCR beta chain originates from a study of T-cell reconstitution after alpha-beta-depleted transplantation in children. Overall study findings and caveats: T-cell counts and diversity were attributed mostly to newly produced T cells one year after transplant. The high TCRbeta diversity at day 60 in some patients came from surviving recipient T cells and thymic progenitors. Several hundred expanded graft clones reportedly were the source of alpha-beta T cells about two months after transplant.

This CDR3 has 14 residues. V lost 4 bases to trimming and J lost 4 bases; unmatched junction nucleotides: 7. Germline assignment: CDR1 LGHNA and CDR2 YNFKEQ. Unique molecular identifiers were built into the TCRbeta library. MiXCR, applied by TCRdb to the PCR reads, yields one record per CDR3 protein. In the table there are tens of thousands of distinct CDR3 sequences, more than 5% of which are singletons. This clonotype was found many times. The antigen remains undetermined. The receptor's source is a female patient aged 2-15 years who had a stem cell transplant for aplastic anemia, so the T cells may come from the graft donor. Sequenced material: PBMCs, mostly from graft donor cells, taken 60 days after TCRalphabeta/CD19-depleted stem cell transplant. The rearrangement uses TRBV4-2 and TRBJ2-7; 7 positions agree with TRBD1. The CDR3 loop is CASSPRGGEYEQYF. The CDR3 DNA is TGTGCCAGCAGCCCACGAGGGGGCGAATACGAGCAGTACTTC.